The 10 T cell receptor beta chains below all came from one sample that was sequenced in a study of shared clonotypes between healthy human individuals. The repertoire was sequenced with immunoSEQ multiplex PCR; TCRdb's copy has only in-frame clones and lacks some. The sample lists 450,000 to 500,000 clones; 70% to 85% were seen once. The sequenced sample was PBMCs. The receptors here all came from a woman in her thirties or forties in good health. Some clones in this sample may be carry-over from other donors' samples.

The chain carries TRBV7-9 and TRBJ2-2, with 10 bases aligning to TRBD1. The CDR3 covers 15 residues. The V gene's germline CDR1 is SEHNR and CDR2 FQNEAQ (reference sequence). V was clipped by 5 bases and J by 3 bases; unmatched bases: 3. This CDR3 is CASSPGTGDTGELFF. In DNA, the CDR3 is TGTGCCAGCAGCCCGGGGACAGGGGACACCGGGGAGCTGTTTTTT. Together with reference TRBV7-9 and TRBJ2-2, the CDR3 gives the full variable domain: DTGVSQNPRHKITKRGQNVTFRCDPISEHNRLYWYRQTLGQGPEFLTYFQNEAQLEKSRLLSDRFSAERPKGSFSTLEIQRTEQGDSAMYLCASSPGTGDTGELFFGEGSRLTVL.

This rearrangement joins TRBV28 to TRBJ2-1; 10 positions agree with TRBD2. Unmatched junction bases numbered 8, after V lost 5 bases and J lost 1 base. The CDR3 runs 17 residues. Germline CDR1 MDHEN, CDR2 SYDVKM. The chain's CDR3 is CASSLVPGLASYNEQFF. The CDR3 DNA reads TGTGCCAGCAGTCTCGTTCCGGGACTAGCGTCCTACAATGAGCAGTTCTTC.

This clone came up a few times. The V and J genes are TRBV27 and TRBJ2-7; a weak D match, TRBD1 (6 bases). From germline, CDR1 is MNHEY and CDR2 SMNVEV (reference sequence). The CDR3 extends over 16 amino acids. V was shortened by 4 bases and J by 7 bases, with 23 bases between the two germline ends. The CDR3 coding sequence is TGTGCCAGCAGTTCCTCATCACAGGGTCGTCTTGGGGAGCAGTACTTC. As protein: CASSSSSQGRLGEQYF.

The chain is built from TRBV5-1 and TRBJ2-4; D is unresolved. Between the trimmed V and J ends, which lost 4 bases and 5 bases, there was a span of 16 bases. CDR3 size: 15 residues. Per the germline V gene, CDR1 is SGHRS and CDR2 is YFSETQ. The CDR3 spells CASSASVAGENIQYF. CDR3 in DNA: TGCGCCAGCAGCGCCTCCGTGGCAGGAGAAAACATTCAGTACTTC.

J is TRBJ2-2 and V is TRBV5-1; 11 bases agree with TRBD1. The V gene end was trimmed by 2 bases and the J gene end by 8 bases; junction bases not matched to a gene: 5. Germline V gene sequence: CDR1 SGHRS, CDR2 YFSETQ. This CDR3 spans 15 amino acids. This CDR3 is CASSFGQGARGELFF. The CDR3 DNA reads TGCGCCAGCAGCTTTGGACAGGGGGCGCGAGGGGAGCTGTTTTTT.

As DNA, the CDR3 is TGTGCCAGCTCACCACGCAGCTTTCAGGGTGGGAGCAATGAGCAGTTCTTC. It is translated as CASSPRSFQGGSNEQFF. The chain has TRBV18 and TRBJ2-1; either TRBD1 or TRBD2 may supply D (5 bases each). In germline, CDR1 is KGHSH, CDR2 LQKENI. The CDR3 length is 17 residues. V was clipped by 1 base and J by 6 bases, with 19 bases between them.

The chain has TRBV21-1 and TRBJ2-7; the DNA was not used to check the table's D call, TRBD1. TRBV21-1 is an annotated pseudogene. This CDR3 spans 15 amino acids. CDR3 sequence: CASSTRDSLGYEQYF. The DNA of the CDR3 is TGTGCCAGCAGCACTCGGGACAGCCTTGGCTACGAGCAGTACTTC.

The sample holds one count of this clone. The rearrangement links TRBV7-2 to TRBJ2-3; 10 positions match TRBD2. The CDR3 is 16 residues long. Germline values: CDR1 SGHTA, CDR2 FQGNSA. The ends lost 1 base at V and 6 bases at J; junction bases unmatched: 7. CDR3 sequence reads: CASSLVPSGRLDTQYF. The CDR3 nucleotides read TGTGCCAGCAGCTTAGTTCCTAGCGGGAGACTGGATACGCAGTATTTT.

The CDR3 DNA follows: TGTGCCAGTAGTAAGGGGTCCGGGGGGATCACTGAAGCTTTCTTT. Amino acids: CASSKGSGGITEAFF. This rearrangement joins TRBV19 to TRBJ1-1, with D possibly matching TRBD1 (5 bases). Trimming stripped 4 bases from V and 4 bases from J, with 16 bases between. The CDR3 runs 15 residues. CDR1 is LNHDA and CDR2 is SQIVND in the germline V gene (reference sequence).

The V call is TRBV10-3, the J call TRBJ2-1, with 11 bases matching TRBD1. The trim removed 6 bases at V and 8 bases at J, leaving 3 bases unmatched. This CDR3 spans 13 amino acids. The germline gives CDR1 ENHRY, CDR2 SYGVKD. The CDR3: CAIRDRGLHEQFF. CDR3 sequence (DNA): TGTGCCATCAGGGACAGGGGGCTTCATGAGCAGTTCTTC.